The 9 T cell receptor beta chains in this list originate from one sample, sequenced in a study of cytomegalovirus exposure and HLA in healthy donors. PCR involved 60 Vbeta and 13 Jbeta primers. The protocol was immunoSEQ multiplex PCR, while the TCRdb copy is restricted to in-frame clones and leaves out a portion. The sample includes roughly 150,000 clones, 80% to 90% seen only once; the top ten take about 2.4%. Source material: PBMCs. Source of these receptors: a man aged 25 to 40 in good health and CMV-seropositive.

The chain carries TRBV4-1 and TRBJ1-2; 7 bases line up with TRBD1. The CDR3 runs to 14 residues. Germline loops: CDR1 MGHRA, CDR2 YSYEKL. The ends lost 3 bases at V and 2 bases at J; junction bases unmatched: 3. CDR3 amino acids: CASSQTTGNYGYTF. The DNA of the CDR3 is TGCGCCAGCAGCCAGACGACAGGGAACTATGGCTACACCTTC.

The sample holds one count of this clone. The rearrangement joins TRBV5-1 to TRBJ1-1, with 7 bases aligning to TRBD1. Germline trimming cut 4 bases from V and 1 base from J; bases unmatched to any gene: 4. From germline, CDR1 is SGHRS and CDR2 YFSETQ. This CDR3 has 14 amino acids. CDR3 protein: CASSPWTGNTEAFF. As DNA, the CDR3 is TGCGCCAGCAGCCCCTGGACAGGGAACACTGAAGCTTTCTTT.

V usage is TRBV27 and J usage is TRBJ2-2, with D possibly matching TRBD2 (6 bases). CDR1 is MNHEY, CDR2 SMNVEV, per germline (reference sequence). This CDR3 is built from 14 residues. V was trimmed by 2 bases and J by 6 bases, leaving 10 bases between them. CDR3 in amino acids: CASSLISGAGELFF. The CDR3 DNA follows: TGTGCCAGCAGTTTAATATCGGGGGCCGGGGAGCTGTTTTTT.

The gene calls are TRBV11-3 and TRBJ1-2; the match to TRBD1 covers 10 bases. The CDR3 totals 14 residues. Germline assignment: CDR1 SGHNT and CDR2 YENEEA. The junction had 4 bases not matched to a gene; V was cut back by 3 bases and J by 6 bases. In nucleotides, the CDR3 is TGTGCCAGCAGCTTCCGGGACAGGGGAGATGGCTACACCTTC. Protein: CASSFRDRGDGYTF.

V usage is TRBV4-1 and J usage is TRBJ2-7; TRBD2 might be the D (6 bases). Germline assignment: CDR1 MGHRA and CDR2 YSYEKL. The CDR3 contains 15 residues. V lost 8 bases to trimming and J lost 0 bases, with 17 bases between them. The CDR3 is CASAVDGSSSYEQYV. The CDR3 coding sequence is TGCGCCAGCGCCGTGGACGGGAGTAGCTCCTACGAGCAGTACGTC.

Only a few counts were recorded for this clone. This rearrangement joins TRBV5-1 to TRBJ1-1, with 7 bases identical to TRBD1. The CDR3 runs to 15 residues. V was clipped by 3 bases and J by 7 bases; unmatched bases: 12. The germline gives CDR1 SGHRS, CDR2 YFSETQ. The CDR3 loop is CASSSDRPSAGEAFF. The DNA for the CDR3 is TGCGCCAGCAGCTCGGACAGGCCTTCCGCGGGTGAAGCTTTCTTT. The whole variable domain, filled in from reference TRBV5-1 and TRBJ1-1, reads KAGVTQTPRYLIKTRGQQVTLSCSPISGHRSVSWYQQTPGQGLQFLFEYFSETQRNKGNFPGRFSGRQFSNSRSEMNVSTLELGDSALYLCASSSDRPSAGEAFFGQGTRLTVV.

This clone was seen once. The chain links TRBV7-9 to TRBJ2-1, with D perhaps matching TRBD1 (5 bases). Per the germline V gene, CDR1 is SEHNR and CDR2 is FQNEAQ (reference sequence). Trimming left V 4 bases short and J 3 bases short, with 13 bases between. This CDR3 comprises 15 residues. The CDR3 region has the DNA TGTGCCAGCAGCTGGATCGGACAAGACTACAATGAGCAGTTCTTC. Its translation is CASSWIGQDYNEQFF.

This chain uses TRBV11-2 with TRBJ2-3; D is perhaps TRBD2 (5 bases). Germline values: CDR1 SGHAT, CDR2 FQNNGV. The CDR3 contains 12 residues. With 4 bases removed from V and 5 bases from J, the gap between germline ends came to 7 bases. For the CDR3, the DNA is TGTGCCAGCAGCTCCAGCGGAGATACGCAGTATTTT. Translation: CASSSSGDTQYF.

The chain joins TRBV5-1 to TRBJ2-1; 12 bases line up with TRBD2. The length of the CDR3 is 15 residues. V shed 4 bases and J 11 bases; nucleotides not matched to a gene: 10. Per germline, CDR1 SGHRS and CDR2 YFSETQ. This chain's CDR3 is CASSQPVTSGSKQFF. In DNA, the CDR3 is TGCGCCAGCAGCCAACCAGTGACTAGCGGGAGTAAGCAGTTCTTC.